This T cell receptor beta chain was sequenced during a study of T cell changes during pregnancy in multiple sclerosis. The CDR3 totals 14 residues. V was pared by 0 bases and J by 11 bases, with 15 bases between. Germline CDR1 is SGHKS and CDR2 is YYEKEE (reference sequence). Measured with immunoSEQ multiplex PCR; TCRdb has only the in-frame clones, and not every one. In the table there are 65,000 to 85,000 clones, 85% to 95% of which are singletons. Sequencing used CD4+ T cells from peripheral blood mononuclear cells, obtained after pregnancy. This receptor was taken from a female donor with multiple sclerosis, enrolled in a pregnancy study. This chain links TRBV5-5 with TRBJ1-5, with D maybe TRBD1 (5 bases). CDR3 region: CASSLGAIGASQHF. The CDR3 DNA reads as TGTGCCAGCAGCTTGGGGGCTATAGGGGCTTCCCAGCATTTT.